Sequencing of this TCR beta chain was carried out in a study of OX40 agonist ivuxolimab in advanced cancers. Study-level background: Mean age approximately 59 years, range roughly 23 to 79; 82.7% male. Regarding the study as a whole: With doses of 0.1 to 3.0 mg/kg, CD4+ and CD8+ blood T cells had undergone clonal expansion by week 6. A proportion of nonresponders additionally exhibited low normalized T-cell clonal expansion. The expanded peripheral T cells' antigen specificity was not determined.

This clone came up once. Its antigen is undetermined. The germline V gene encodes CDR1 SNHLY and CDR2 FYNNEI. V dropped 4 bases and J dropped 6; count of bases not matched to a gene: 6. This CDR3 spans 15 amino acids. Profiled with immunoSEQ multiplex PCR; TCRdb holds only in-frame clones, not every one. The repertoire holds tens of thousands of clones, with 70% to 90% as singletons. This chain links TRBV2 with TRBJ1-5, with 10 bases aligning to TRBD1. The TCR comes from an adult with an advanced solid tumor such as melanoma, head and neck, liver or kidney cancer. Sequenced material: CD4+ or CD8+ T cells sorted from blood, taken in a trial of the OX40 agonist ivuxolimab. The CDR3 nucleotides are TGTGCCAGCAGTGGGGACAGGGGTATCGCTCAGCCCCAGCATTTT. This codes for CASSGDRGIAQPQHF.